This T cell receptor beta chain was sequenced for a study of CD8 T cells in ankylosing spondylitis. Study-wide findings and caveats: In peripheral blood, disease-linked CD8+ clones occurred at relatively low frequencies. Clones tied to disease were said to be significantly enriched in matched ankylosing spondylitis synovial fluid. In the blood and synovial fluid of reactive arthritis, some motif variants had been previously reported. Typical of ankylosing spondylitis blood, it appeared, was a TCR beta motif of under 10 highly homologous variants.

Construction of TCR beta libraries was performed using quantitative 5'-RACE with molecular barcodes. TCRdb re-derived calls from the 5' RACE reads in MiXCR, one entry per CDR3 protein. The top ten hold roughly 15% of the sample, which has more than 250,000 distinct CDR3 sequences, around 8% seen once. This clonotype was seen a few times. Antigen specificity is unknown. V was pared by 7 bases and J by 0 bases, with 11 bases of the junction left unmatched. This CDR3 comprises 17 residues. Germline V gives CDR1 LNHDA, CDR2 SQIVND (reference sequence). The sequence was collected from a male donor with ankylosing spondylitis. The chain couples TRBV19 to TRBJ2-1; TRBD1 aligns across 8 bases. The sequenced sample consisted of blood, either unsorted or a sorted T cell fraction (not recorded which). The chain's CDR3 is CASTGGRGRSSYNEQFF. The DNA for the CDR3 is TGTGCCAGTACCGGGGGCAGGGGGCGAAGCTCCTACAATGAGCAGTTCTTC. The full variable domain, completed using reference TRBV19 and TRBJ2-1, is DGGITQSPKYLFRKEGQNVTLSCEQNLNHDAMYWYRQDPGQGLRLIYYSQIVNDFQKGDIAEGYSVSREKKESFPLTVTSAQKNPTAFYLCASTGGRGRSSYNEQFFGPGTRLTVL.